This T cell receptor beta chain originates from a study of blood T cell repertoires in COVID-19 (dated by TCRdb to 2019 to 2021). Regarding the complete study: Collaborator samples came from the United States, Italy and Spain and covered acute and convalescent phases of COVID-19. The samples were drawn from the first 160 participants of the ongoing ImmuneRACE study and from 1,254 subjects provided by 6 global collaborators. Where HLA class I and class II types were available, the types were taken from metadata supplied by the sample provider, not from assay-based typing. The repertoires were released in a freely available public database meant as a resource for research on the immune response to SARS-CoV-2. The dataset comprised deeply sampled blood TCRbeta repertoires from subjects exposed to, actively infected with, or recovered from COVID-19. The material from the prospective study consisted of cDNA or gDNA derived from T cells, B-cell-depleted T cells, or PBMCs. Sample metadata almost always included a de-identified subject ID, COVID-19 status, age in years and sex.

The immunoSEQ Assay, a bias-controlled multiplex PCR, was used to amplify TCRbeta CDR3 regions from genomic DNA. Processing in the source paper ran as follows. Nucleated cell counts per sample were estimated from amplification of reference gene primers within the assay. Sequence reads were collapsed and filtered to measure the absolute abundance of every unique TCRbeta CDR3 rearrangement. For each sample, productive Simpson clonality was calculated as the square root of Simpson's diversity index over productive rearrangements. Drawn from immuneACCESS, this table holds only the in-frame rearrangements with V and J called that TCRdb kept. Clones are partly lost; checked studies trace under half to an unresolved V gene and leave the rest unexplained. Clone size and V and J calls were adopted from that table, with D and trimming inferred from the DNA. The sample contains around 230,000 clones, 75% to 90% of them found a single time. Jointly, the top ten make up over 3% of the sample.

Trimming leaves V shorter by 7 bases and J shorter by 3 bases, with the junction holding 9 bases beyond the gene matches. Including cysteine and phenylalanine, the CDR3 has 15 amino acids. The read is trimmed to its CDR3 DNA, 45 bases read in frame from base 1. Taken from the germline V gene (reference sequence), the CDR1 and CDR2 loops are LGHDT and YNNKEL. Enrolling through a virtual design, the prospective study's participants ranged in age from roughly 18 to 100 years and lived across around 25 United States geographic areas. To assign participants to cohorts, the prospective study relied on clinical history that participants themselves reported in a screening survey and a study questionnaire. Mobile phlebotomists in the prospective study collected whole blood, serum and a nasopharyngeal or oropharyngeal swab from every participant. Prospective study participants could optionally give additional blood draws and questionnaires over a roughly 2-month period. Prospective study blood samples were shipped either frozen or at room temperature before DNA extraction.

Comments on this clone: What this receptor recognizes is not known. There are no base qualities to consult, and no much larger clone falls within one base.

The paper as a whole reports these results and caveats: Clinical and demographic metadata were provided uncurated, with the amount varying by source and participant.

The sequencing sample was made of PBMCs or T cells enriched from blood (not recorded which). The TCR originated in a woman in her 40s with acute COVID-19. This receptor chain uses TRBV3-1 (or the pseudogene TRBV3-2) and TRBJ1-2; 9 bases in the middle match TRBD1. The sequenced DNA: TGTGCCAGCACCGCTCCGGGACAGGGAGACTATGGCTACACCTTC. Translated, it reads CASTAPGQGDYGYTF.